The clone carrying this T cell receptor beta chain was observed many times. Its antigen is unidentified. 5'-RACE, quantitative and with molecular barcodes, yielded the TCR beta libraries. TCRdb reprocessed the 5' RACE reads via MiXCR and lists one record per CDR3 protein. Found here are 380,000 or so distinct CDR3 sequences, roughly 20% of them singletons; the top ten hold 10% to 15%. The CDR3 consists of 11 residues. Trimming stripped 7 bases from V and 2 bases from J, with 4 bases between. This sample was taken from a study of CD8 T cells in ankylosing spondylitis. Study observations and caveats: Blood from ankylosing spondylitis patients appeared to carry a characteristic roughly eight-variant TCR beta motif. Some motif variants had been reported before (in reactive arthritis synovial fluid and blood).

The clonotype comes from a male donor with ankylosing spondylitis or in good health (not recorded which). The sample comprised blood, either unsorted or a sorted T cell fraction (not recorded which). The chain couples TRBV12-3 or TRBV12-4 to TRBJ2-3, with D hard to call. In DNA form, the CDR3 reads TGTGCCAGCACTGTCACAGATACGCAGTATTTT. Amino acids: CASTVTDTQYF.